This record looks at one TCR beta chain sequence and its context. As yet, its antigen is unknown. This sample is part of a study of shared clonotypes between healthy human individuals. Broader study findings: The study found lower generation probabilities in non-shared clonotypes than in those shared by all four donors.

Each sorted subset replicate got 200 ng genomic DNA, roughly 27,000 genomes. TCRdb keeps only in-frame clones here, not all; method: immunoSEQ multiplex PCR. The sample contains approximately 1.5 million clones, around 98.5% of which appear only once. CDR3 length: 12 residues. Trimming took 4 bases from V and 7 from J, leaving 14 bases between them. The germline V gene has CDR1 SQVTM and CDR2 ANQGSEA. This chain connects TRBV29-1 to TRBJ2-7; D unresolved. The material sequenced was naive CD4+ T cells sorted from blood. Subset in this sample: CD45RA+ positively selected. The receptor was derived from a man younger than 45 in good health. In DNA, the CDR3 is TGCAGCGTTGGGGCAGGCCGGTGGGAGCAGTACTTC. Translation: CSVGAGRWEQYF.